This T cell receptor beta chain was obtained from a study of blood T cells in healthy people across ages. Notes on this clonotype: Its antigen remains unidentified.

With a J-beta primer mix and a sample-barcoded 5' primer, a second PCR ran roughly 7 to 11 cycles. Template switching added a 12-random-nucleotide identifier to every cDNA molecule. Each CDR3 protein gets one entry after TCRdb re-called the 5' RACE reads with MiXCR. This sample has 790,000 or so distinct CDR3 sequences, with 46% found just once. General study points: Fewer expanded clones and more diversity marked long-lived versus aged donors. A roughly linear age-dependent decrease characterized TCR beta diversity per million T cells.

Germline-derived CDR1 and CDR2 are DFQATT and SNEGSKA (reference sequence). This CDR3 has 14 amino acids. J was trimmed by 7 bases and V by 0 bases; bases with no gene match: 6. Total RNA amounts of at least 6 micrograms were extracted per sample. Sequencing was carried out using blood. The receptor was derived from a man at least 80 years old in good health. The chain employs TRBV20-1 and TRBJ2-1; TRBD2 aligns across 7 bases. The CDR3 nucleotides are TGCAGTGCTAGAGACGCGGGAGTAAGGAATGAGCAGTTCTTC. Translation gives CSARDAGVRNEQFF.